The rows below give T cell receptor beta chains drawn from one sample of a study of T-cell reconstitution after alpha-beta-depleted transplantation in children. TCRdb recomputed calls from the PCR reads with MiXCR, one row per CDR3 protein. Among about 470,000 distinct CDR3 sequences listed, roughly two fifths were seen once. The sample was PBMCs, taken before TCRalphabeta/CD19-depleted stem cell transplant. These receptors originate from a girl aged 2-9 years with aplastic anemia, due to receive a stem cell transplant. Each CDR3 is given with its conserved first and last residue. D genes are given only for firm matches. The size entry is marked missing in some rows and otherwise reads once, few, many or a size class.

v_gene: TRBV20-1
abundance: few
d_gene: TRBD1
j_gene: TRBJ1-2
CDR3nt: TGCAGTGCTGCCCAAAACAGGGGAGGTGGCTACACCTTC
CDR3aa: CSAAQNRGGGYTF

v_gene: TRBV3-1
abundance: .
d_gene: .
j_gene: TRBJ2-5
CDR3nt: TGTGCCAGCAGCCAACGCGGGAAGGAGACCCAGTACTTC
CDR3aa: CASSQRGKETQYF

v_gene: TRBV25-1
abundance: few
d_gene: TRBD2
j_gene: TRBJ2-2
CDR3nt: TGTGCCAGCAGTGAATACCCCCTAGCGGGAGTGCTAGGAGCCGGGGAGCTGTTTTTT
CDR3aa: CASSEYPLAGVLGAGELFF

v_gene: TRBV27
abundance: many
d_gene: .
j_gene: TRBJ2-3
CDR3nt: TGTGCCAGCAGTTTGCGTTCCGCAAGGGCAGATACGCAGTATTTT
CDR3aa: CASSLRSARADTQYF

v_gene: TRBV11-2
abundance: many
d_gene: .
j_gene: TRBJ1-3
CDR3nt: TGTGCCAGCAGCTTAGATGGGCTCCCTTTCTCTGGAAACACCATATATTTT
CDR3aa: CASSLDGLPFSGNTIYF

v_gene: TRBV29-1
abundance: many
d_gene: TRBD2
j_gene: TRBJ2-1
CDR3nt: TGCAGCGTTGAAGGGGATGGACTAGCCGGAACCTACAATGAGCAGTTCTTC
CDR3aa: CSVEGDGLAGTYNEQFF

v_gene: TRBV18
abundance: many
d_gene: TRBD1
j_gene: TRBJ1-4
CDR3nt: TGTGCCAGCTCACCACCGGGACAGAATAATGAAAAACTGTTTTTT
CDR3aa: CASSPPGQNNEKLFF

v_gene: TRBV7-9
abundance: few
d_gene: .
j_gene: TRBJ1-2
CDR3nt: TGTGCCAGCACCGCGGCCGGGGGGTTCGGCTACACCTTC
CDR3aa: CASTAAGGFGYTF

v_gene: TRBV7-2
abundance: .
d_gene: TRBD2
j_gene: TRBJ2-7
CDR3nt: TGTGCCAGCAGCTTAGGGCGGCGGGCGGGAGGATTCTACGAGCAGTACTTC
CDR3aa: CASSLGRRAGGFYEQYF

v_gene: TRBV5-1
abundance: .
d_gene: .
j_gene: TRBJ1-2
CDR3nt: TGCGCCAGCAGCTTGGAGTTGCAGGGAAACTATGGCTACACCTTC
CDR3aa: CASSLELQGNYGYTF

v_gene: TRBV5-1
abundance: .
d_gene: .
j_gene: TRBJ2-7
CDR3nt: TGTGCCAGCGGAACGGGCCGGTCCTACGAGCAGTACTTC
CDR3aa: CASGTGRSYEQYF

v_gene: TRBV5-1
abundance: many
d_gene: .
j_gene: TRBJ2-1
CDR3nt: TGCGCCAGCAGCTTGGCGGGACCTTGGACCGCGGAGCAGTTCTTC
CDR3aa: CASSLAGPWTAEQFF

v_gene: TRBV28
abundance: few
d_gene: TRBD1
j_gene: TRBJ2-2
CDR3nt: TGTGCCAGCAGTCCACAGGGGTGGGGTAGGGCCGGGGAGCTGTTTTTT
CDR3aa: CASSPQGWGRAGELFF

v_gene: TRBV20-1
abundance: .
d_gene: .
j_gene: TRBJ2-1
CDR3nt: TGCAGTGCTCTAACGGGGACTCTGTACTACAATGAGCAGTTCTTC
CDR3aa: CSALTGTLYYNEQFF

v_gene: TRBV7-2
abundance: many
d_gene: TRBD1
j_gene: TRBJ2-7
CDR3nt: TGTGCCAGCAGCTGGCTCATCGACAGGGGAGAGCAGTACTTC
CDR3aa: CASSWLIDRGEQYF

v_gene: TRBV7-2
abundance: many
d_gene: .
j_gene: TRBJ2-5
CDR3nt: TGTGCCAGCAGCTTTACAGGGCTACAAGAGACCCAGTACTTC
CDR3aa: CASSFTGLQETQYF

v_gene: TRBV9
abundance: few
d_gene: .
j_gene: TRBJ1-1
CDR3nt: TGTGCCAGCACTGTAAGCCTCCAAATGAACACTGAAGCTTTCTTT
CDR3aa: CASTVSLQMNTEAFF

v_gene: TRBV11-2
abundance: .
d_gene: .
j_gene: TRBJ2-1
CDR3nt: TGTGCCAGCAGCGCTACTCCTTCTCCGAGCTCCTACAATGAGCAGTTCTTC
CDR3aa: CASSATPSPSSYNEQFF

v_gene: TRBV28
abundance: .
d_gene: .
j_gene: TRBJ2-4
CDR3nt: TGTGCCAGCAGTTTTCCCAAAAACATTCAGTACTTC
CDR3aa: CASSFPKNIQYF

v_gene: TRBV6-5
abundance: .
d_gene: TRBD1
j_gene: TRBJ2-1
CDR3nt: TGTGCCAGCAGCCGGGACAGCAATGAGCAGTTCTTC
CDR3aa: CASSRDSNEQFF

v_gene: TRBV10-3
abundance: many
d_gene: .
j_gene: TRBJ1-2
CDR3nt: TGTGCCATCTCCCCCCGGACAGCTAAAAACTATGGCTACACCTTC
CDR3aa: CAISPRTAKNYGYTF

v_gene: TRBV11-2
abundance: .
d_gene: TRBD1
j_gene: TRBJ2-3
CDR3nt: TGTGCCAGCAGCTTAATCGGGCCCAAGGGGGCGGATACGCAGTATTTT
CDR3aa: CASSLIGPKGADTQYF

v_gene: TRBV30
abundance: .
d_gene: .
j_gene: TRBJ1-5
CDR3nt: TGTGCCTGGAGTGCCCGTCCGGAAGATCAGCCCCAGCATTTT
CDR3aa: CAWSARPEDQPQHF

v_gene: TRBV20-1
abundance: many
d_gene: TRBD1
j_gene: TRBJ2-7
CDR3nt: TGCAGTGCCGAGGGGCAGGGGGCCTACGAGCAGTACTTC
CDR3aa: CSAEGQGAYEQYF

v_gene: TRBV29-1
abundance: .
d_gene: .
j_gene: TRBJ1-2
CDR3nt: TGCAGCGTTGAAGATCCCGACAGGCGGAGCGGCTACACCTTC
CDR3aa: CSVEDPDRRSGYTF

v_gene: TRBV6-1
abundance: .
d_gene: TRBD1
j_gene: TRBJ2-3
CDR3nt: TGTGCCAGCAAAGAGAGAGCAGGGGGCGCAGATACGCAGTATTTT
CDR3aa: CASKERAGGADTQYF

v_gene: TRBV28
abundance: .
d_gene: TRBD2
j_gene: TRBJ2-3
CDR3nt: TGTGCCAGCAGTGGACGGCTAGCGGGTTACACAGATACGCAGTATTTT
CDR3aa: CASSGRLAGYTDTQYF

v_gene: TRBV18
abundance: many
d_gene: TRBD1
j_gene: TRBJ2-3
CDR3nt: TGTGCCAGCTCATGGGGACAGATCACAGATACGGAGTATTTT
CDR3aa: CASSWGQITDTEYF

v_gene: TRBV5-1
abundance: .
d_gene: .
j_gene: TRBJ2-3
CDR3nt: TGCGCCAGCAGCTTGGCCGGCCGGGAGGATACGCAGTATTTT
CDR3aa: CASSLAGREDTQYF

v_gene: TRBV15
abundance: .
d_gene: .
j_gene: TRBJ2-5
CDR3nt: TGTGCCACCAGCAGAGATATGGGAAGGATGGGGGCAGGAGAGACCCAGTACTTC
CDR3aa: CATSRDMGRMGAGETQYF

v_gene: TRBV15
abundance: .
d_gene: TRBD1
j_gene: TRBJ2-2
CDR3nt: TGTGCCACCAGCACAAGACCACCGTTGGGACAGACGGTTACCGGGGAGCTGTTTTTT
CDR3aa: CATSTRPPLGQTVTGELFF

v_gene: TRBV20-1
abundance: .
d_gene: .
j_gene: TRBJ1-2
CDR3nt: TGCAGTGCTAGAGGTTGGGGCAGCGGGGGCTATGGCTACACCTTC
CDR3aa: CSARGWGSGGYGYTF

v_gene: TRBV27
abundance: .
d_gene: TRBD2
j_gene: TRBJ2-5
CDR3nt: TGTGCCAGCAGTTTATCTTCTAGCGGAAGCCAAGAGACCCAGTACTTC
CDR3aa: CASSLSSSGSQETQYF

v_gene: TRBV3-1
abundance: few
d_gene: .
j_gene: TRBJ2-1
CDR3nt: TGTGCCAGCAGCCAAGCGGGGACCTACAATGAGCAGTTCTTC
CDR3aa: CASSQAGTYNEQFF

v_gene: TRBV29-1
abundance: .
d_gene: TRBD1
j_gene: TRBJ2-3
CDR3nt: TGCAGCGTAGAAAACAGGGGTTGGGGCACAGATACGCAGTATTTT
CDR3aa: CSVENRGWGTDTQYF

v_gene: TRBV15
abundance: .
d_gene: TRBD2
j_gene: TRBJ2-1
CDR3nt: TGTGCCACCAGCGTTAGACTAGCGGGGGACCTATTCTACAATGAGCAGTTCTTC
CDR3aa: CATSVRLAGDLFYNEQFF

v_gene: TRBV28
abundance: once
d_gene: TRBD2
j_gene: TRBJ2-4
CDR3nt: TGTGCCAGCAGTGGTACTAGCGGGAGAGACATTCAGTACTTC
CDR3aa: CASSGTSGRDIQYF

v_gene: TRBV29-1
abundance: .
d_gene: .
j_gene: TRBJ2-2
CDR3nt: TGCAGCGTTGAAAGGAGACCGGGAGCCAAGAACACCGGGGAGCTGTTTTTT
CDR3aa: CSVERRPGAKNTGELFF

v_gene: TRBV11-2
abundance: .
d_gene: TRBD2
j_gene: TRBJ2-1
CDR3nt: TGTGCCAGCAGCCGGACCTGGCTAGCGGGATCCTCCTACAATGAGCAGTTCTTC
CDR3aa: CASSRTWLAGSSYNEQFF

v_gene: TRBV5-4
abundance: .
d_gene: .
j_gene: TRBJ2-2
CDR3nt: TGTGCCAGCAGCTTGGCCGGTGGCGGCTCCAGCCCCCCCGCGAACAGCGGGGAGCTGTTTTTT
CDR3aa: CASSLAGGGSSPPANSGELFF

v_gene: TRBV10-3
abundance: .
d_gene: .
j_gene: TRBJ1-2
CDR3nt: TGTGCCATCAGTGAGTCCTTGGACCGCTATGGCTACACCTTC
CDR3aa: CAISESLDRYGYTF

v_gene: TRBV9
abundance: .
d_gene: .
j_gene: TRBJ2-5
CDR3nt: TGTGCCAGCAGCGTCTCGGGCCGCTCCCAAGAGACCCAGTACTTC
CDR3aa: CASSVSGRSQETQYF

v_gene: TRBV20-1
abundance: few
d_gene: TRBD2
j_gene: TRBJ2-3
CDR3nt: TGCAGTGCTACGCGGACTAGCGGGACCACAGATACGCAGTATTTT
CDR3aa: CSATRTSGTTDTQYF

v_gene: TRBV7-9
abundance: .
d_gene: .
j_gene: TRBJ2-7
CDR3nt: TGTGCCAGCAGCTCCCCGCAGGGGCCCTGGAACGAGCAGTACTTC
CDR3aa: CASSSPQGPWNEQYF

v_gene: TRBV7-9
abundance: .
d_gene: .
j_gene: TRBJ2-5
CDR3nt: TGTGCCAGCAGCTTAGTAGTCACCCAAGAGACCCAGTACTTC
CDR3aa: CASSLVVTQETQYF

v_gene: TRBV5-6
abundance: .
d_gene: .
j_gene: TRBJ2-4
CDR3nt: TGTGCCAGCAGCCCATACTCAGCCAAAAACATTCAGTACTTC
CDR3aa: CASSPYSAKNIQYF

v_gene: TRBV7-8
abundance: .
d_gene: .
j_gene: TRBJ1-5
CDR3nt: TGTGCCAGCAGCTTAGCAGGCGAAAATCAGCCCCAGCATTTT
CDR3aa: CASSLAGENQPQHF

v_gene: TRBV5-1
abundance: few
d_gene: .
j_gene: TRBJ2-5
CDR3nt: TGCGCCAGCAGCCCGGGGGCAGGGCGGGAGGAGACCCAGTACTTC
CDR3aa: CASSPGAGREETQYF

v_gene: TRBV20-1
abundance: .
d_gene: .
j_gene: TRBJ2-1
CDR3nt: TGCAGTGCTAGAGATTGGGGTCGGGGCAACAATGAGCAGTTCTTC
CDR3aa: CSARDWGRGNNEQFF

v_gene: TRBV7-8
abundance: .
d_gene: TRBD2
j_gene: TRBJ2-2
CDR3nt: TGTGCCAGCAGCTCCCCCGTTAGGGCTAGCGGGAGAGTCGGGGAGCTGTTTTTT
CDR3aa: CASSSPVRASGRVGELFF

v_gene: TRBV5-1
abundance: few
d_gene: TRBD1
j_gene: TRBJ1-4
CDR3nt: TGCGCCAGCAGGAGAGACCCGACAGGGTCTAATGAAAAACTGTTTTTT
CDR3aa: CASRRDPTGSNEKLFF